A single T cell receptor (beta chain) is shown here with its context. Its specificity is unknown. This record belongs to a study of shared clonotypes between healthy human individuals. Overall study findings and caveats: A handful of donors had about 5% of their naive CD4 clonotypes in common. Non-shared clonotypes showed lower generation probabilities than clonotypes common to all four donors.

The CDR3 is 14 residues long. Germline V gene data show CDR1 as MNHEY and CDR2 as SMNVEV (reference sequence). V was clipped by 3 bases and J by 8 bases, with 17 bases between them. The authors loaded roughly 200 ng DNA, around 32,000 T cell genomes, into sorted-subset replicate PCRs. Assay used: immunoSEQ multiplex PCR; TCRdb lists only in-frame clones, some missing. The sample has about 180,000 clones, approximately 92% seen once. The sample was naive CD4+ T cells sorted from blood. As for subset: CD45RA+ positively selected. The chain joins TRBV27 to TRBJ2-7; TRBD2 might be the D (6 bases). This receptor was obtained from a woman in her 30s in good health. The DNA of the CDR3 is TGTGCCAGCAGTTTTTTTGGGACTGGGACGAAGCAGTACTTC. Protein product: CASSFFGTGTKQYF.